This passage covers 8 T cell receptor beta chains from one sample sequenced in a study of human T cells and chemical hapten exposure. The time point was: patch test 2, 6 weeks after DPC sensitization. Treatment meaning: therapeutic diphenylcyclopropenone sensitization with weekly scalp DPC. TCRdb ran MiXCR on the RACE reads and lists one entry per CDR3 protein. The sample consists of over 100,000 distinct CDR3 sequences, roughly a tenth of them appearing once. Sequencing was performed on whole blood, taken in connection with sensitization to the hapten diphenylcyclopropenone (DPC). These receptors were taken from a woman in her 40s with alopecia areata. Some clones in this sample may be carry-over from other donors' samples.

This clonotype was recorded at least ten times. The chain has TRBV18 and TRBJ2-1, with D perhaps assigned TRBD1 or TRBD2 (6 bases each). Germline V gives CDR1 KGHSH, CDR2 LQKENI. Trimming removed 0 bases at V and 4 bases at J, with 10 bases between. CDR3 length: 15 amino acids. CDR3 nucleotides: TGTGCCAGCTCACCACCGACAGGAGGGTACAATGAGCAGTTCTTC. It codes for CASSPPTGGYNEQFF.

This rearrangement joins TRBV20-1 to TRBJ1-5, with D possibly matching TRBD1 (5 bases). This CDR3 comprises 12 residues. With 4 bases removed from V and 6 bases from J, the gap between germline ends came to 10 bases. Germline CDR1 is DFQATT and CDR2 is SNEGSKA (reference sequence). CDR3 region: CSATVGAQPQHF. As DNA, the CDR3 is TGCAGTGCTACAGTCGGGGCTCAGCCCCAGCATTTT.

The V and J genes are TRBV6-1 and TRBJ1-4, with 11 bases identical to TRBD1. J gave up 5 bases and V 4 bases, and 3 bases lay outside the gene matches. CDR3 size: 15 residues. Per germline, CDR1 MNHNS and CDR2 SASEGT. The CDR3 loop reads CASSGTGGANEKLFF. DNA for the CDR3: TGTGCCAGCAGTGGGACAGGGGGCGCGAATGAAAAACTGTTTTTT.

This clonotype was observed a few times. The genes are TRBV27 and TRBJ1-1; tentatively, D is TRBD1 (6 bases). Between the trimmed V and J ends, which lost 3 bases and 10 bases, there was a span of 12 bases. Germline V gene sequence: CDR1 MNHEY, CDR2 SMNVEV (reference sequence). The CDR3 covers 12 residues. The CDR3 DNA follows: TGTGCCAGCAGTTTCCCTGGACAGAGAGCTTTCTTT. Translation: CASSFPGQRAFF.

This clonotype was seen a handful of times. In nucleotides, the CDR3 is TGTGCCAGCAGCTCAGGGCCGGGACAGGGGAATTCACCCCTCCACTTT. Encoded protein: CASSSGPGQGNSPLHF. V usage is TRBV7-9 and J usage is TRBJ1-6, with 10 bases lining up with TRBD1. Losses at the gene ends were 4 bases for V and 7 bases for J; bases not matched to a gene: 7. This CDR3 has 16 amino acids. Germline-derived CDR1 and CDR2 are SEHNR and FQNEAQ (reference sequence).

This clonotype was seen more than once but under ten times. The V call is TRBV5-4, the J call TRBJ1-3; D is unresolved. CDR1 is SGHNT, CDR2 YYREEE, per germline (reference sequence). The length of the CDR3 is 12 residues. Trimming removed 4 bases at V and 3 bases at J, with 5 bases between. The CDR3 loop is CASSAVGNTIYF. The CDR3 DNA reads as TGTGCCAGCAGCGCGGTTGGAAACACCATATATTTT. Combining the CDR3 with reference TRBV5-4 and TRBJ1-3 gives the whole variable domain ETGVTQSPTHLIKTRGQQVTLRCSSQSGHNTVSWYQQALGQGPQFIFQYYREEENGRGNFPPRFSGLQFPNYSSELNVNALELDDSALYLCASSAVGNTIYFGEGSWLTVV.

This clonotype was counted at least ten times. The V call is TRBV20-1, the J call TRBJ1-6; possibly TRBD1 for D (6 bases). Germline loops: CDR1 DFQATT, CDR2 SNEGSKA (reference sequence). This CDR3 spans 13 amino acids. The germline V and J ends were trimmed by 2 bases and 13 bases, with 15 bases remaining between them. The CDR3: CSARKTGSGPLHF. In DNA, the CDR3 is TGCAGTGCTAGAAAAACAGGGAGCGGGCCCCTCCACTTT.

This chain uses TRBV14 with TRBJ2-4, with 10 positions matching TRBD2. This CDR3 is built from 18 residues. Per germline, CDR1 SGHDN and CDR2 FVKESK. V lost 6 bases and J lost 0; bases outside the gene matches: 11. In DNA form, the CDR3 reads TGTGCCAGCAGTCCCGCTAGCGGGGGCGGTCTAGCCAAAAACATTCAGTACTTC. Its protein is CASSPASGGGLAKNIQYF.